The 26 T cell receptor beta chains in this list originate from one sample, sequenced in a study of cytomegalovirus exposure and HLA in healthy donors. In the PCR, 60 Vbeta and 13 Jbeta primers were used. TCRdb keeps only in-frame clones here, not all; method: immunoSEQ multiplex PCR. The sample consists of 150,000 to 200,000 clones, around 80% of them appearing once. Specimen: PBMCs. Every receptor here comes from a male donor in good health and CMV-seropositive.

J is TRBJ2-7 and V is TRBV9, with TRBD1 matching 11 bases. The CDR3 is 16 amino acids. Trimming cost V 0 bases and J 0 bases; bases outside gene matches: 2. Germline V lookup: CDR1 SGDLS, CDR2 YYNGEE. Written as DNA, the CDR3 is TGTGCCAGCAGCGTAGGAGGGACAGGGGGCTCCTACGAGCAGTACTTC. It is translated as CASSVGGTGGSYEQYF.

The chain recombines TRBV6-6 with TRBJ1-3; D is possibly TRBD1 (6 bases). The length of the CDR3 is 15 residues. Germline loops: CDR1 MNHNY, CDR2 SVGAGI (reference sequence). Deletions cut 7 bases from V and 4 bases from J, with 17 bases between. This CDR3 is CASIPRGAVGNTIYF. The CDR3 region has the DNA TGTGCCAGCATTCCTCGGGGGGCGGTGGGAAACACCATATATTTT.

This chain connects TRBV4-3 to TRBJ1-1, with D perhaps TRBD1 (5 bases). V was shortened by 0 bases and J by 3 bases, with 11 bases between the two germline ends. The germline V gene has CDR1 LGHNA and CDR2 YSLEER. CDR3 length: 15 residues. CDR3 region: CASSQEFKGDTEAFF. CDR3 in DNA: TGCGCCAGCAGCCAAGAATTCAAAGGGGACACTGAAGCTTTCTTT.

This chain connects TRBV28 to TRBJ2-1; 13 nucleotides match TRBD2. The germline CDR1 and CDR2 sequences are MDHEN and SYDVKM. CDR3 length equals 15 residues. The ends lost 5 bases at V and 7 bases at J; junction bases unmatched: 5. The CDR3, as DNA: TGTGCCAGCAGTCCATCGACTAGCGGGAGGAATGAGCAGTTCTTC. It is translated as CASSPSTSGRNEQFF. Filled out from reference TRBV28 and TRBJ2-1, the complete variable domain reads DVKVTQSSRYLVKRTGEKVFLECVQDMDHENMFWYRQDPGLGLRLIYFSYDVKMKEKGDIPEGYSVSREKKERFSLILESASTNQTSMYLCASSPSTSGRNEQFFGPGTRLTVL.

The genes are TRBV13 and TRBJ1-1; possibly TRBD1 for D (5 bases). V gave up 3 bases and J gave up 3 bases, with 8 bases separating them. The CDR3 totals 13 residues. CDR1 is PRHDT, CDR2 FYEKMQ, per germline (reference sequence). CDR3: CASSFGGDTEAFF. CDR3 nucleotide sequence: TGTGCCAGCAGCTTCGGGGGGGACACTGAAGCTTTCTTT. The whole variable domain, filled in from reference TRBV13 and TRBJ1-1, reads AAGVIQSPRHLIKEKRETATLKCYPIPRHDTVYWYQQGPGQDPQFLISFYEKMQSDKGSIPDRFSAQQFSDYHSELNMSSLELGDSALYFCASSFGGDTEAFFGQGTRLTVV.

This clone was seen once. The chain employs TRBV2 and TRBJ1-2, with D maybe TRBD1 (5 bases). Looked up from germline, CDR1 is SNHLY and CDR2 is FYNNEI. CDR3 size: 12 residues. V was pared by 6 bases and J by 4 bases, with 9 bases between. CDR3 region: CASRGQGYGYTF. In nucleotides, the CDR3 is TGTGCCAGCAGGGGGCAGGGCTATGGCTACACCTTC.

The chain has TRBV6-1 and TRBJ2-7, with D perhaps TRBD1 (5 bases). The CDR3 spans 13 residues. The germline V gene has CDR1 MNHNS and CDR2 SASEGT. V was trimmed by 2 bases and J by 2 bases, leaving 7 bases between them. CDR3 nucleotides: TGTGCCAGCAGTGAATGGGGCCCCTACGAGCAGTACTTC. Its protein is CASSEWGPYEQYF.

This CDR3 is CAISEGLAGYNEQFF. The CDR3 nucleotides are TGTGCCATCAGTGAGGGACTAGCGGGTTACAATGAGCAGTTCTTC. The chain combines TRBV10-3 with TRBJ2-1; 11 bases line up with TRBD2. The CDR3 has 15 residues. Germline loops: CDR1 ENHRY, CDR2 SYGVKD. V was pared by 2 bases and J by 4 bases, with 1 base of the junction left unmatched.

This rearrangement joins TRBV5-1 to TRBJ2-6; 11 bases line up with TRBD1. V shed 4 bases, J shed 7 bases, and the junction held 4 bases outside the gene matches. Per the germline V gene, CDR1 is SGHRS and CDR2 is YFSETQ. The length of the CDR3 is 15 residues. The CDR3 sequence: CASSPGTGGANVLTF. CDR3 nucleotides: TGCGCCAGCAGCCCCGGGACAGGGGGTGCCAACGTCCTGACTTTC.

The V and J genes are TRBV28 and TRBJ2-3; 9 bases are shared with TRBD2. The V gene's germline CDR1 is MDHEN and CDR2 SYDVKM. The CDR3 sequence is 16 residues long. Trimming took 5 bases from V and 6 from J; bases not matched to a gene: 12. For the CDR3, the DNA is TGTGCCAGCAGTCCAGCAGCGGGAGGATTCGGGGATACGCAGTATTTT. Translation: CASSPAAGGFGDTQYF.

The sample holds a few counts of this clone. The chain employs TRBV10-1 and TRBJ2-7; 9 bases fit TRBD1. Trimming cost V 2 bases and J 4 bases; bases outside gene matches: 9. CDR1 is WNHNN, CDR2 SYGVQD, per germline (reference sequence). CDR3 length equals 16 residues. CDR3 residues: CASSEIPGTGQYEQYF. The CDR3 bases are TGCGCCAGCAGTGAGATACCCGGGACAGGGCAATACGAGCAGTACTTC.

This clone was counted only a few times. In DNA, the CDR3 is TGCGCCAGCAGCTTGTCAGGGAACGAGCAGTACTTC. This translates into CASSLSGNEQYF. V gene TRBV5-1 combines with J gene TRBJ2-7, with a weak D call TRBD1 (5 bases). V was pared by 1 base and J by 5 bases, with 7 bases between. Germline V gives CDR1 SGHRS, CDR2 YFSETQ. CDR3 length: 12 residues.

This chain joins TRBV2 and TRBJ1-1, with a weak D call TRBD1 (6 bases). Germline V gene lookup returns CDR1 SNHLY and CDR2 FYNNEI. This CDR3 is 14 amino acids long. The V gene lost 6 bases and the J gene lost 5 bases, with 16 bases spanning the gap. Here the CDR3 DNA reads TGTGCCAGCAGCGGGCAGGGGCAGCAGACTGAAGCTTTCTTT. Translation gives CASSGQGQQTEAFF.

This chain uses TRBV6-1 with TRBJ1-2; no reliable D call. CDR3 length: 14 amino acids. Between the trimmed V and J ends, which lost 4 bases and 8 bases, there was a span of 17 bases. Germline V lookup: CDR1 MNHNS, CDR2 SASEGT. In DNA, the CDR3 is TGTGCCAGCAGTGCTACGGTGGGAGGGATCGGCTACACCTTC. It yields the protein CASSATVGGIGYTF.

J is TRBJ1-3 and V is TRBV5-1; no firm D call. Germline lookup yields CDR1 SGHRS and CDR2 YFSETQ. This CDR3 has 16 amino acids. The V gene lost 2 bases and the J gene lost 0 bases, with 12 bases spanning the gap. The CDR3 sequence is CASSLGGPHSGNTIYF. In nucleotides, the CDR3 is TGCGCCAGCAGCTTAGGAGGGCCGCACTCTGGAAACACCATATATTTT.

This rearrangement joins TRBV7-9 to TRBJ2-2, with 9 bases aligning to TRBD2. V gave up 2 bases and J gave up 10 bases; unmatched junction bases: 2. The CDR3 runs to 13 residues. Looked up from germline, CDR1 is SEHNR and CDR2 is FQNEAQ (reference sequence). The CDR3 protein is CASSLTSGSELFF. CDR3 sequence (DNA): TGTGCCAGCAGCTTAACTAGCGGGTCGGAGCTGTTTTTT.

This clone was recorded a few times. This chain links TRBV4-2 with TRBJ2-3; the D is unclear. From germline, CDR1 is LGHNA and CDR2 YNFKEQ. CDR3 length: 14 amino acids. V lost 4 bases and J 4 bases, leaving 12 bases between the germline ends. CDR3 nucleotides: TGTGCCAGCAGCCCGAGACACCCCCCAGATACGCAGTATTTT. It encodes CASSPRHPPDTQYF.

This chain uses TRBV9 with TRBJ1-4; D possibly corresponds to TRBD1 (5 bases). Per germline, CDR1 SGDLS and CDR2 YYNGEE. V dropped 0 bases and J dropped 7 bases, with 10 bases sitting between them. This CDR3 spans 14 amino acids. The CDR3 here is CASSVGQLGEKLFF. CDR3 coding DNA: TGTGCCAGCAGCGTAGGACAGTTGGGTGAAAAACTGTTTTTT.

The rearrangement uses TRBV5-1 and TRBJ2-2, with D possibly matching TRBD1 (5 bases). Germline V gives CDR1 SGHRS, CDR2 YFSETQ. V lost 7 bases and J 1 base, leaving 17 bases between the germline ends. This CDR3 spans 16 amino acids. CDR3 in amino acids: CASRKILQVNTGELFF. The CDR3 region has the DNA TGCGCCAGCCGCAAGATCCTACAGGTGAACACCGGGGAGCTGTTTTTT.

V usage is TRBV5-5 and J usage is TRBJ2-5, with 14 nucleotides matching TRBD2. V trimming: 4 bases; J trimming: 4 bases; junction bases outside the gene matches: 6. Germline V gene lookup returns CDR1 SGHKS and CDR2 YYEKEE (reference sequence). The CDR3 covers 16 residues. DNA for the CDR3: TGTGCCAGCAGCCACGGACTAGCGGGAGGTTTAGAGACCCAGTACTTC. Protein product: CASSHGLAGGLETQYF.

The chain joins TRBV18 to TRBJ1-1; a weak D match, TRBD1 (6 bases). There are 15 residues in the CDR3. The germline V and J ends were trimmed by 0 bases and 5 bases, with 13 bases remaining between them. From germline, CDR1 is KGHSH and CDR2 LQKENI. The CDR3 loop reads CASSPPAGVGTEAFF. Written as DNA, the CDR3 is TGTGCCAGCTCACCACCGGCAGGGGTGGGTACTGAAGCTTTCTTT.

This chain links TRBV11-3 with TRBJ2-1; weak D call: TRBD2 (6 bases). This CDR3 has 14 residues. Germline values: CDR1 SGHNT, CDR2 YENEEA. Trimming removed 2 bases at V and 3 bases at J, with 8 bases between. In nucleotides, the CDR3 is TGTGCCAGCAGCTTACAGGGAGGCTACAATGAGCAGTTCTTC. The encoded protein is CASSLQGGYNEQFF.

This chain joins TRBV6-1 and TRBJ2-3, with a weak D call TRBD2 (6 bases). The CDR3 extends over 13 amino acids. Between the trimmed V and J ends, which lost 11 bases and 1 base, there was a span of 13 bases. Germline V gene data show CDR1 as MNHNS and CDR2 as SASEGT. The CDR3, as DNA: TGTGCCCTCCGGGAGTCGGGCACAGATACGCAGTATTTT. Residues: CALRESGTDTQYF.

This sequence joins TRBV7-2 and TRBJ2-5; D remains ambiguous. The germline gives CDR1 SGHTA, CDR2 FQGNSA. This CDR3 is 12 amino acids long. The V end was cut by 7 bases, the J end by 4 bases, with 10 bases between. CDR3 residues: CASTLSGETQYF. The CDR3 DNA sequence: TGTGCCAGCACCCTATCCGGAGAGACCCAGTACTTC.

The CDR3 loop reads CASSLASLAGTTDTQYF. As DNA, the CDR3 is TGTGCCAGCAGCTTAGCCTCACTAGCGGGGACCACAGATACGCAGTATTTT. The V call is TRBV11-2, the J call TRBJ2-3; 10 positions agree with TRBD2. The germline V gene has CDR1 SGHAT and CDR2 FQNNGV. The trim removed 1 base at V and 2 bases at J, leaving 6 bases unmatched. The CDR3 has 17 residues.

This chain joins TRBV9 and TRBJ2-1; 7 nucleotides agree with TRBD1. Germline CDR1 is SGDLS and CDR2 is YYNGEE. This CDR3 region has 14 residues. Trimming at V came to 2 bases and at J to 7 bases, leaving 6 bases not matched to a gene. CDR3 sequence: CASSVTGSGNEQFF. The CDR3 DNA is TGTGCCAGCAGCGTGACAGGGTCAGGGAATGAGCAGTTCTTC.